This T cell receptor beta chain was found in a study of blood T cells in healthy people across ages. Overall study context: In model experiments, template switching was able to capture about one barcoded beta molecule for every two T cells that were present. Study-level points and caveats: Significant beta diversity loss was already apparent by age about 39, declining roughly linearly.

Together with a sample-barcoded 5' primer, a J-beta primer mix was included in a second PCR lasting roughly 6 to 12 cycles. Each cDNA molecule carried a tag from a template-switch adaptor that contained 12 random nucleotides. TCRdb used MiXCR to reprocess the 5' RACE reads, holding one entry per CDR3 protein. This sample has some 1,500,000 distinct CDR3 sequences, with around 40% found just once. Germline lookup yields CDR1 SGDLS and CDR2 YYNGEE. The CDR3 runs to 14 residues. Trimming removed 0 bases from V and 1 base from J, with 7 bases in between. This clonotype was detected many times. Its matching antigen is unknown.

This sequence was found in a woman aged 18-29 years in good health. V usage is TRBV9 and J usage is TRBJ2-5, with D tentatively TRBD2 (6 bases). Sequences were obtained from blood. The CDR3 sequence is CASSVGGVQETQYF. The CDR3 nucleotides are TGTGCCAGCAGCGTAGGGGGGGTCCAAGAGACCCAGTACTTC.